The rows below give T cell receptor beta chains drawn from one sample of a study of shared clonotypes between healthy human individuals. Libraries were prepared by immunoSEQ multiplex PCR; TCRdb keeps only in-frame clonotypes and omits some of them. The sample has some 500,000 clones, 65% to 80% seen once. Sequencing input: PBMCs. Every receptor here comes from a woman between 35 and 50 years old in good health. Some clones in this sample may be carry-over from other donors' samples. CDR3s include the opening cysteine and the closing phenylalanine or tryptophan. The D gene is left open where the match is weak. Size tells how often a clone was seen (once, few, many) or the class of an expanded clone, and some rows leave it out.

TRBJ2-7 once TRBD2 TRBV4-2 CASSQEWTSGSYEQYF TGTGCCAGCAGCCAAGAATGGACTAGCGGATCCTACGAGCAGTACTTC
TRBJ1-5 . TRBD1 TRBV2 CASSVGQVSQPQHF TGTGCCAGCAGTGTTGGACAGGTCTCTCAGCCCCAGCATTTT
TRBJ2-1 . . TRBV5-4 CASSGGTSNEQFF TGTGCCAGCAGCGGGGGGACAAGCAATGAGCAGTTCTTC
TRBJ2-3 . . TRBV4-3 CASSQELRTQGNSDTQYF TGCGCCAGCAGCCAAGAACTCCGGACTCAAGGGAACTCAGATACGCAGTATTTT
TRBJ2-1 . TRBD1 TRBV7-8 CASSTQRTGLGNEQFF TGTGCCAGCAGCACCCAGAGGACAGGGTTGGGCAATGAGCAGTTCTTC
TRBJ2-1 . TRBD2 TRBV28 CASSGSGRDNEQFF TGTGCCAGCAGTGGAAGCGGGAGGGACAATGAGCAGTTCTTC
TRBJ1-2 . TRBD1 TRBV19 CASKPTGAGYGYTF TGTGCCAGTAAACCGACAGGGGCTGGCTATGGCTACACCTTC
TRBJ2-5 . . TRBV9 CASSVDLWQETQYF TGTGCCAGCAGCGTAGACCTGTGGCAAGAGACCCAGTACTTC
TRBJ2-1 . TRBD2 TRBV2 CASYLADSYNEQFF TGTGCCAGTTACCTAGCGGACTCCTACAATGAGCAGTTCTTC
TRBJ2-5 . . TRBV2 CASRYTGLVGEETQYF TGTGCCAGCAGGTACACCGGACTGGTGGGCGAAGAGACCCAGTACTTC
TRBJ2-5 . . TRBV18 CASSSRTTQETQYF TGTGCCAGCTCATCTCGGACTACCCAAGAGACCCAGTACTTC
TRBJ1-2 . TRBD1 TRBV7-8 CASSPWDRADFYGYTF TGTGCCAGCAGCCCCTGGGACAGGGCCGACTTCTATGGCTACACCTTC
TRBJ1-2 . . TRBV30 CAWSVLDGAIGYTF TGTGCCTGGAGTGTACTAGACGGGGCAATAGGCTACACCTTC
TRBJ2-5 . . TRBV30 CAWRGQAQETQYF TGTGCCTGGAGGGGGCAGGCCCAAGAGACCCAGTACTTC
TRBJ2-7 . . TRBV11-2 CASSGGYSYEQYF TGTGCCAGCAGCGGCGGATATTCCTACGAGCAGTACTTC
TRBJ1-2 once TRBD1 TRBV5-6 CASSLVGQDHGYTF TGTGCCAGCAGCTTGGTAGGACAGGACCATGGCTACACCTTC
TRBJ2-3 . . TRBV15 CATSRGVRGADTQYF TGTGCCACCAGCAGGGGGGTCCGGGGAGCAGATACGCAGTATTTT
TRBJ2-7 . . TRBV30 CAWSARLNGEQYF TGTGCCTGGAGTGCGCGCCTCAATGGCGAGCAGTACTTC
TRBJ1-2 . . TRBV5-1 CASSLRDSHYGYTF TGCGCCAGCAGCTTGCGGGACTCCCACTATGGCTACACCTTC
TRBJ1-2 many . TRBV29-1 CSVVSGDMGYGYTF TGCAGCGTTGTGAGCGGGGATATGGGCTATGGCTACACCTTC
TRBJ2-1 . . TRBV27 CASSSTPGSFPYNEQFF TGTGCCAGCAGTTCCACCCCAGGGTCTTTCCCCTACAATGAGCAGTTCTTC
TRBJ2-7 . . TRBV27 CASSLHILYEQYF TGTGCCAGCAGTTTACACATCCTCTACGAGCAGTACTTC
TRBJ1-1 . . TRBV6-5 CASSPGYANTEAFF TGTGCCAGCAGCCCCGGGTACGCGAACACTGAAGCTTTCTTT
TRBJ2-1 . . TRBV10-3 CAISGPGDGGVNEQFF TGTGCCATCAGTGGCCCCGGGGACGGGGGAGTCAATGAGCAGTTCTTC
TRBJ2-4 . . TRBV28 CASSLGRENIQYF TGTGCCAGCAGTTTAGGGCGGGAAAACATTCAGTACTTC
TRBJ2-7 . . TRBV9 CASSASSYEQYF TGTGCCAGCAGCGCCAGCTCCTACGAGCAGTACTTC